The 27 T cell receptor beta chains in this list originate from one sample, sequenced in a study of blood T cells in healthy people across ages. Combining a sample-barcoded 5' primer with a J-beta primer mix, a second PCR ran for roughly 7 to 12 cycles. TCRdb re-called the 5' RACE reads through MiXCR, storing one row per CDR3 protein. The sample holds a few hundred thousand distinct CDR3 sequences, less than 30% seen once. The material sequenced was blood. Source of these receptors: a woman aged 65 to 85 in good health.

This clonotype turned up a few times. V gene TRBV27 combines with J gene TRBJ2-6, with D perhaps matching TRBD2 (5 bases). The CDR3 loop spans 17 amino acids. Germline CDR1 reads MNHEY; CDR2 reads SMNVEV (reference sequence). Trimming pared 2 bases from V and 4 bases from J, leaving 15 bases between. The CDR3 loop reads CASSLAGLGSGANVLTF. The CDR3, as DNA: TGTGCCAGCAGTTTAGCAGGACTGGGTTCCGGGGCCAACGTCCTGACTTTC.

This clonotype was counted ten times or more. The gene calls are TRBV14 and TRBJ1-6; D is uncertain. Germline V gene data show CDR1 as SGHDN and CDR2 as FVKESK. This CDR3 is built from 16 residues. Between the trimmed V and J ends, which lost 4 bases and 5 bases, there was a span of 15 bases. CDR3 nucleotide sequence: TGTGCCAGCAGCCGAACCTTCGGGATGCATAATTCACCCCTCCACTTT. Encoded protein: CASSRTFGMHNSPLHF.

V usage is TRBV5-1 and J usage is TRBJ2-1; unclear D gene. V was trimmed by 4 bases and J by 0 bases, leaving 14 bases between them. CDR1 SGHRS and CDR2 YFSETQ come from the germline V gene. The CDR3 contains 16 residues. The CDR3 is CASSPTTYSSYNEQFF. The CDR3 DNA follows: TGCGCCAGCAGCCCTACTACCTATAGCTCCTACAATGAGCAGTTCTTC. The complete variable domain, with remaining parts taken from reference TRBV5-1 and TRBJ2-1, reads KAGVTQTPRYLIKTRGQQVTLSCSPISGHRSVSWYQQTPGQGLQFLFEYFSETQRNKGNFPGRFSGRQFSNSRSEMNVSTLELGDSALYLCASSPTTYSSYNEQFFGPGTRLTVL.

This clonotype was counted a few times. The J gene is TRBJ2-7, the V gene TRBV28; D call uncertain. Germline CDR1 MDHEN, CDR2 SYDVKM. V dropped 7 bases and J dropped 6 bases, with 16 bases sitting between them. The length of the CDR3 is 13 residues. CDR3 DNA: TGTGCCAGCATTACCCAGCCTTTTGGCGAGCAGTACTTC. Its translation: CASITQPFGEQYF.

The V and J genes are TRBV18 and TRBJ2-3; 7 nucleotides line up with TRBD2. Germline V gene sequence: CDR1 KGHSH, CDR2 LQKENI. The CDR3 covers 19 residues. V gave up 1 base and J gave up 0 bases; unmatched junction bases: 13. The CDR3 DNA reads TGTGCCAGCTCACCACGGGGAATCAGTAGCGGGTTCAGCACAGATACGCAGTATTTT. Amino acid sequence: CASSPRGISSGFSTDTQYF. The full variable domain, with the rest looked up from reference TRBV18 and TRBJ2-3, is NAGVMQNPRHLVRRRGQEARLRCSPMKGHSHVYWYRQLPEEGLKFMVYLQKENIIDESGMPKERFSAEFPKEGPSILRIQQVVRGDSAAYFCASSPRGISSGFSTDTQYFGPGTRLTVL.

This clonotype showed up just a few times. The chain recombines TRBV5-1 with TRBJ1-3, with D perhaps matching TRBD1 (6 bases). CDR1 is SGHRS and CDR2 is YFSETQ in the germline V gene. V was pared by 3 bases and J by 0 bases, with 13 bases between. This CDR3 has 16 residues. CDR3 nucleotides: TGCGCCAGCAGCTATGGGGGGCCTGACTCTGGAAACACCATATATTTT. Protein product: CASSYGGPDSGNTIYF.

J is TRBJ1-4 and V is TRBV6-1; the D gene is possibly TRBD1 (5 bases). The germline CDR1 and CDR2 sequences are MNHNS and SASEGT. The CDR3 totals 15 residues. The V end was cut by 1 base, the J end by 5 bases, with 11 bases between. This chain's CDR3 is CASSEVRQINEKLFF. In DNA, the CDR3 is TGTGCCAGCAGTGAAGTAAGACAGATCAATGAAAAACTGTTTTTT.

This chain links TRBV28 with TRBJ1-1; D is possibly TRBD1 (5 bases). V was pared by 6 bases and J by 3 bases, with 20 bases between. Germline-derived CDR1 and CDR2 are MDHEN and SYDVKM. CDR3 size: 16 residues. Here the CDR3 reads CASSEIGVGTHTEAFF. CDR3 nucleotides: TGTGCCAGCAGCGAAATAGGTGTTGGGACGCACACTGAAGCTTTCTTT.

This clonotype was picked up a small number of times. This chain connects TRBV6-1 to TRBJ2-3; 7 bases fit TRBD1. After removal of 8 bases from V and 4 bases from J, the junction contained 9 bases not matched to a gene. The CDR3 is 14 residues long. Germline CDR1 MNHNS, CDR2 SASEGT. The DNA of the CDR3 is TGTGCCAGCTTAACCCGAGGGGGCCCAGATACGCAGTATTTT. Its translation: CASLTRGGPDTQYF.

The chain employs TRBV7-2 and TRBJ2-5; TRBD1 might be the D (6 bases). The J call may be faulty, since TRBJ2-7 better matches the DNA end. This CDR3 comprises 13 residues. CDR1 is SGHTA, CDR2 FQGNSA, per germline. The CDR3 nucleotides are TGTGCCAGCAGCTTTGACAGGACGGGCGAGCAGTACTTC. Translating it yields CASSFDRTGEQYF.

The gene calls are TRBV3-1 and TRBJ2-5; the match to TRBD2 covers 10 bases. The ends lost 0 bases at V and 5 bases at J; junction bases unmatched: 3. The CDR3 length is 15 residues. Per germline, CDR1 LGHDT and CDR2 YNNKEL (reference sequence). The CDR3 protein is CASSQEAGGRETQYF. DNA of the CDR3: TGTGCCAGCAGCCAAGAAGCGGGAGGGCGGGAGACCCAGTACTTC.

As regards this clonotype: The junction does not match germline at one end; this may be a read error. The rearrangement joins TRBV6-1 to TRBJ1-5; no clear D. Germline V gives CDR1 MNHNS, CDR2 SASEGT. The CDR3 totals 14 residues. The DNA for the CDR3 is TGTGCCAACAGTGAAGGTTTATCGGGGCAGCCCCAGCATTTT. Amino acids: CANSEGLSGQPQHF.

This rearrangement joins TRBV7-6 to TRBJ2-1; D is possibly TRBD1 or TRBD2 (6 bases each). Looked up from germline, CDR1 is SGHVS and CDR2 is FNYEAQ. Between the trimmed V and J ends, which lost 5 bases and 0 bases, there was a span of 11 bases. The CDR3 extends over 15 amino acids. The CDR3 here is CASSRGTPSYNEQFF. The CDR3 DNA reads as TGTGCCAGCAGCCGGGGGACACCCTCCTACAATGAGCAGTTCTTC.

The chain combines TRBV11-2 with TRBJ2-1; either TRBD1 or TRBD2 may supply D (5 bases each). This CDR3 comprises 19 residues. With 10 bases removed from V and 7 bases from J, the gap between germline ends came to 35 bases. Germline V gene sequence: CDR1 SGHAT, CDR2 FQNNGV. The CDR3, as DNA: TGTGCCAACAGGTTCTTTTCACTCTATGGGGGTGAATTTCAAAATGAGCAGTTCTTC. Protein: CANRFFSLYGGEFQNEQFF. Full variable domain (remainder filled in from reference TRBV11-2 and TRBJ2-1): EAGVAQSPRYKIIEKRQSVAFWCNPISGHATLYWYQQILGQGPKLLIQFQNNGVVDDSQLPKDRFSAERLKGVDSTLKIQPAKLEDSAVYLCANRFFSLYGGEFQNEQFFGPGTRLTVL.

This clonotype was counted between two and nine times. The chain combines TRBV19 with TRBJ2-5; possibly TRBD1 for D (6 bases). This CDR3 comprises 14 residues. Trimming shortened V by 1 base and J by 5 bases, and 11 bases separated the two germline ends. The germline CDR1 and CDR2 sequences are LNHDA and SQIVND (reference sequence). For the CDR3, the DNA is TGTGCCAGTAGTATAGTGGGGGCTGAGGAGACCCAGTACTTC. Amino acids: CASSIVGAEETQYF.

The chain carries TRBV11-2 and TRBJ1-4; 7 bases are shared with TRBD1. Germline CDR1 reads SGHAT; CDR2 reads FQNNGV. J lost 6 bases, V lost 2 bases, and 3 bases had no gene match. The CDR3 length is 14 residues. For the CDR3, the DNA is TGTGCCAGCAGCTTATCCGGGACAGATGAAAAACTGTTTTTT. Protein sequence: CASSLSGTDEKLFF.

This clonotype was seen only a few times. This chain links TRBV28 with TRBJ2-2, with D possibly matching TRBD1 (5 bases). The CDR3 is made up of 15 amino acids. Germline V gene sequence: CDR1 MDHEN, CDR2 SYDVKM. V dropped 5 bases and J dropped 4 bases, with 14 bases sitting between them. The CDR3 here is CASSISGQGTGELFF. DNA of the CDR3: TGTGCCAGCAGTATCTCAGGTCAGGGCACCGGGGAGCTGTTTTTT.

This clonotype came up a few times. The chain links TRBV4-1 to TRBJ2-5; 7 nucleotides align to TRBD1. The J call is uncertain, as TRBJ2-1 better fits the DNA end. CDR1 MGHRA and CDR2 YSYEKL come from the germline V gene. There are 17 residues in the CDR3. CDR3 region: CASSQAWVDRIYNEQFF. The CDR3 DNA sequence: TGCGCCAGCAGCCAAGCTTGGGTGGACAGGATCTACAATGAGCAGTTCTTC.

The chain employs TRBV18 and TRBJ2-5; D may be TRBD1 or TRBD2 (5 bases each). The CDR3 runs to 15 residues. V lost 5 bases and J 1 base, leaving 14 bases between the germline ends. The germline CDR1 and CDR2 sequences are KGHSH and LQKENI. CDR3 amino acids: CASSRGELGQETQYF. The CDR3 DNA sequence: TGTGCCAGCTCAAGAGGGGAGTTGGGCCAAGAGACCCAGTACTTC.

This clonotype was recorded a few times. The chain uses TRBV12-3 or TRBV12-4 and TRBJ2-6, with D unclear. The CDR3 runs 17 residues. The V end lost 7 bases, the J end lost 0 bases, and 16 bases lay between the germline ends. The CDR3 loop is CASNSASVISGANVLTF. Written as DNA, the CDR3 is TGTGCCAGCAATTCTGCGTCAGTTATCTCTGGGGCCAACGTCCTGACTTTC.

There are a few counts of this clonotype. The rearrangement links TRBV7-2 to TRBJ2-5, with 8 bases that match TRBD2. The J call may be wrong; the DNA end is better matched by TRBJ2-1. The CDR3 runs to 15 residues. From germline, CDR1 is SGHTA and CDR2 FQGNSA. CDR3 DNA: TGTGCCAGCTTGCCGGGACTAGGCCGATCCAATGAGCAGTTCTTC. Translation gives CASLPGLGRSNEQFF.

This sequence joins TRBV29-1 and TRBJ2-5; TRBD1 matches at 9 bases. The V segment lost 3 bases and the J segment 5 bases; nucleotides outside the gene matches: 10. The CDR3 runs 15 residues. Germline V CDR1 and CDR2: SQVTM, ANQGSEA. CDR3 sequence: CSVEPGQGSRETQYF. CDR3 in DNA: TGCAGCGTTGAGCCGGGACAGGGTTCCAGGGAGACCCAGTACTTC.

The CDR3 spells CASSFDRTDPRQYF. The CDR3 coding sequence is TGTGCCAGCAGCTTTGATCGGACGGATCCGCGGCAGTACTTC. This chain links TRBV7-3 with TRBJ2-7; D gene uncertain. Germline assignment: CDR1 SGHTA and CDR2 FQGTGA. This CDR3 has 14 amino acids. Trimming took off 3 bases at V and 9 bases at J, with 18 bases between the two ends.

About this clonotype: One base away lies a much larger clone, so this may be a sequencing read error. V is TRBV29-1 and J is TRBJ1-2; D not resolved. Trimming left V 0 bases short and J 8 bases short, with 7 bases between. The germline V gene has CDR1 SQVTM and CDR2 ANQGSEA. This CDR3 contains 11 residues. The CDR3 DNA is TGCAGCGTTGAAGATAATCGCGGCTACACCTTC. Its protein is CSVEDNRGYTF.

The rearrangement links TRBV20-1 to TRBJ2-7, with 13 bases lining up with TRBD2. Germline CDR1 reads DFQATT; CDR2 reads SNEGSKA (reference sequence). After removal of 5 bases from V and 2 bases from J, the junction contained 12 bases not matched to a gene. The CDR3 spans 17 residues. CDR3 nucleotides: TGCAGTGCTGGACTAGCGGGAGTGGAGACGAGCACCTACGAGCAGTACTTC. It specifies CSAGLAGVETSTYEQYF.

This chain joins TRBV7-3 and TRBJ2-1, with TRBD2 matching over 10 bases. The CDR3 has 15 amino acids. Trimming took 5 bases from V and 3 from J; bases not matched to a gene: 4. Germline V gene data show CDR1 as SGHTA and CDR2 as FQGTGA. The CDR3 is CASSIIAGGYNEQFF. The CDR3 DNA reads as TGTGCCAGCAGCATCATAGCGGGAGGCTACAATGAGCAGTTCTTC. The full variable domain, with the rest looked up from reference TRBV7-3 and TRBJ2-1, is GAGVSQTPSNKVTEKGKYVELRCDPISGHTALYWYRQSLGQGPEFLIYFQGTGAADDSGLPNDRFFAVRPEGSVSTLKIQRTERGDSAVYLCASSIIAGGYNEQFFGPGTRLTVL.

In the case of this clonotype: This may be a read error, as it is one base from a much larger clone. The chain has TRBV6-5 and TRBJ1-6, with D possibly being TRBD1 (6 bases). This CDR3 is built from 15 residues. The germline CDR1 and CDR2 sequences are MNHEY and SVGAGI. The DNA for the CDR3 is TGTGCCGGCAGGCAATATCAGGGGCAGGTCTCACCCCTCCACTTT. Amino acids: CAGRQYQGQVSPLHF.